This T cell receptor beta chain was identified during a study of PD-1 blockade in classical Hodgkin lymphoma. Whole-study context: Every 2 weeks, patients had 3 mg/kg nivolumab intravenously. General study points: Complete responders showed a baseline diversity that resembled the diversity of newly diagnosed patients. What drove the repertoire differences, possibly disease activity or prior therapy, has not been defined. Relapsed/refractory patients reportedly had lower baseline diversity than newly diagnosed patients.

The CDR3 length is 15 residues. Germline values: CDR1 MDHEN, CDR2 SYDVKM. V was clipped by 5 bases and J by 6 bases, with 17 bases between them. Each patient experienced a relapse that followed autologous stem cell transplantation, and brentuximab vedotin exposure varied. Magnetic depletion of unwanted cells isolated CD4+ T cells from thawed PBMCs. In regard to this clone: Its antigen is still unknown.

The data were produced by immunoSEQ multiplex PCR, yet TCRdb's version contains in-frame clones alone and is incomplete. The sample contains tens of thousands of clones, roughly 87% of which appear only once. The chain recombines TRBV28 with TRBJ1-5; weak D call: TRBD1 (5 bases). The input for sequencing was CD4+ T cells from blood, taken at baseline. The sequence came from a human donor with classical Hodgkin lymphoma. CDR3 sequence: CASSPWDGVGQPQHF. CDR3 coding DNA: TGTGCCAGCAGTCCCTGGGACGGAGTCGGTCAGCCCCAGCATTTT.